One and the same sample provided the 26 T cell receptor beta chains below, sequenced in a study of Graves' ophthalmopathy and Graves' hyperthyroidism. Transcripts of RNA were the source for amplifying TCR beta CDR3 regions. Following a first-round RT-PCR that used HTBI primers, a second-round multiplex PCR was carried out. TCRdb re-called the multiplex PCR reads with MiXCR, one entry per CDR3 protein. The table shows almost 750,000 distinct CDR3 sequences, with roughly 40% occurring only once. The sequenced material came from peripheral blood. The receptor set was obtained from an adult man with Graves' ophthalmopathy.

The DNA of the CDR3 is TGCAGCGTTGACCCAGGGGGCACTGAAGCTTTCTTT. Its protein product is CSVDPGGTEAFF. The V gene is TRBV29-1, the J gene TRBJ1-1; 7 nucleotides match TRBD1. The CDR3 is made up of 12 amino acids. Per germline, CDR1 SQVTM and CDR2 ANQGSEA. Trimming at V came to 3 bases and at J to 4 bases, leaving 2 bases not matched to a gene. Drawing the rest from reference TRBV29-1 and TRBJ1-1, the complete variable domain is SAVISQKPSRDICQRGTSLTIQCQVDSQVTMMFWYRQQPGQSLTLIATANQGSEATYESGFVIDKFPISRPNLTFSTLTVSNMSPEDSSIYLCSVDPGGTEAFFGQGTRLTVV.

This clonotype was counted ten times or more. The J gene is TRBJ2-5, the V gene TRBV7-2; D assignment may be TRBD1 or TRBD2 (6 bases each). Germline CDR1 is SGHTA and CDR2 is FQGNSA. Trimming took off 5 bases at V and 5 bases at J, with 12 bases between the two ends. This CDR3 comprises 13 residues. The CDR3 coding sequence is TGTGCCAGCAGCCCGGGGGCAGGGGAGACCCAGTACTTC. It is translated as CASSPGAGETQYF.

The V and J genes are TRBV4-3 and TRBJ2-7; possibly TRBD2 for D (6 bases). Deletions cut 3 bases from V and 0 bases from J, with 18 bases between. The CDR3 loop spans 17 amino acids. Germline V gene data show CDR1 as LGHNA and CDR2 as YSLEER. CDR3 region: CASSQGLSGSSSYEQYF. CDR3 nucleotides: TGCGCCAGCAGCCAGGGTCTTAGCGGTAGCTCCTCCTACGAGCAGTACTTC.

This clonotype is labeled medium-sized. CDR3 loop: CASSQGWSNEKLFF. CDR3 nucleotide sequence: TGTGCCAGCAGCCAAGGTTGGAGTAATGAAAAACTGTTTTTT. The chain carries TRBV14 and TRBJ1-4; no clear D gene. Germline CDR1 reads SGHDN; CDR2 reads FVKESK. The CDR3 loop spans 14 amino acids. Trimming pared 1 base from V and 4 bases from J, leaving 7 bases between. Full variable domain (remainder filled in from reference TRBV14 and TRBJ1-4): EAGVTQFPSHSVIEKGQTVTLRCDPISGHDNLYWYRRVMGKEIKFLLHFVKESKQDESGMPNNRFLAERTGGTYSTLKVQPAELEDSGVYFCASSQGWSNEKLFFGSGTQLSVL.

This clonotype has just a few counts. The chain joins TRBV6-1 to TRBJ1-2, with D perhaps TRBD1 (5 bases). Trimming removed 5 bases at V and 4 bases at J, with 11 bases between. CDR3 length: 13 amino acids. From germline, CDR1 is MNHNS and CDR2 SASEGT. DNA for the CDR3: TGTGCCAGCAGTTTAGCCAGGGCCTATGGCTACACCTTC. This encodes CASSLARAYGYTF.

As to this clonotype: A junction end diverges from the germline sequence, so it may reflect a read error. The rearrangement uses TRBV7-9 and TRBJ1-1; 9 nucleotides line up with TRBD1. This CDR3 has 16 residues. Per germline, CDR1 SEHNR and CDR2 FQNEAQ (reference sequence). CDR3 sequence (DNA): TGCGCCAGCAGCCAGCCAAACAGGGGGCGCCGGACTGAAGCTTTCTTT. Amino acid sequence: CASSQPNRGRRTEAFF.

V gene TRBV7-9 combines with J gene TRBJ1-4; 9 bases are a match to TRBD1. The V gene end was trimmed by 0 bases and the J gene end by 4 bases; junction bases not matched to a gene: 6. This CDR3 region has 17 residues. Germline V gene lookup returns CDR1 SEHNR and CDR2 FQNEAQ (reference sequence). DNA of the CDR3: TGTGCCAGCAGCTTAGCCCTAGAGACAGGGGGTAATGAAAAACTGTTTTTT. Translating it yields CASSLALETGGNEKLFF.

This clonotype was seen more than once but under ten times. The CDR3 reads CASSGPTGGITYEQYF. The CDR3 bases are TGTGCCAGCAGTGGCCCAACAGGGGGCATCACCTACGAGCAGTACTTC. The V and J genes are TRBV2 and TRBJ2-7; the match to TRBD1 covers 9 bases. The CDR3 extends over 16 amino acids. Unmatched junction bases numbered 9, after V lost 4 bases and J lost 2 bases. Germline V gives CDR1 SNHLY, CDR2 FYNNEI. Variable domain in full (rest from reference TRBV2 and TRBJ2-7): EPEVTQTPSHQVTQMGQEVILRCVPISNHLYFYWYRQILGQKVEFLVSFYNNEISEKSEIFDDQFSVERPDGSNFTLKIRSTKLEDSAMYFCASSGPTGGITYEQYFGPGTRLTVT.

In its sample, this clonotype was seen a few times. The gene calls are TRBV6-5 and TRBJ1-4; no reliable D call. Trimming left V 2 bases short and J 2 bases short, with 12 bases between. This CDR3 region has 16 residues. The germline V gene encodes CDR1 MNHEY and CDR2 SVGAGI. In DNA form, the CDR3 reads TGTGCCAGCAGTTACCTCCGCGGGGTGACTAATGAAAAACTGTTTTTT. Protein sequence: CASSYLRGVTNEKLFF.

The table lists this clonotype with many counts. The genes are TRBV2 and TRBJ1-4; D is uncertain. This CDR3 comprises 14 residues. The V and J ends lost 1 base and 4 bases respectively, with 7 bases between them. CDR1 and CDR2 from the germline V gene are SNHLY and FYNNEI. CDR3: CASSEGGSNEKLFF. CDR3 bases: TGTGCCAGCAGTGAAGGAGGGAGTAATGAAAAACTGTTTTTT.

This sequence joins TRBV25-1 and TRBJ2-7; TRBD1 matches at 10 bases. The CDR3 has 15 amino acids. Germline CDR1 MGHDK, CDR2 SYGVNS. V dropped 3 bases and J dropped 3; count of bases not matched to a gene: 5. CDR3 DNA sequence: TGTGCCAGCAGTGAGAGGGACAGGGGAGACTACGAGCAGTACTTC. Translated: CASSERDRGDYEQYF.

The rearrangement joins TRBV19 to TRBJ2-5, with 9 bases aligning to TRBD1. The germline V gene encodes CDR1 LNHDA and CDR2 SQIVND (reference sequence). J gave up 5 bases and V 4 bases, and 8 bases lay outside the gene matches. The CDR3 has 15 amino acids. CDR3 bases: TGTGCCAGTAGTACCGGGACAGGGTATGGGGAGACCCAGTACTTC. Translation: CASSTGTGYGETQYF. The entire variable domain, with the rest obtained from reference TRBV19 and TRBJ2-5, is as follows: DGGITQSPKYLFRKEGQNVTLSCEQNLNHDAMYWYRQDPGQGLRLIYYSQIVNDFQKGDIAEGYSVSREKKESFPLTVTSAQKNPTAFYLCASSTGTGYGETQYFGPGTRLLVL.

V and J are TRBV11-2 and TRBJ2-5; D remains unclear. The germline V gene has CDR1 SGHAT and CDR2 FQNNGV. V lost 4 bases and J lost 7, with 10 bases in between. This CDR3 has 12 amino acids. DNA for the CDR3: TGTGCCAGCAGCTCCGGCCCCGGGACCCAGTACTTC. This translates into CASSSGPGTQYF.

Worth noting for this clonotype: This could be a read error, since a much larger clone is one nucleotide away. A read error is likely, as this CDR3 ends without the conserved phenylalanine or tryptophan. This chain uses TRBV7-9 with TRBJ2-2; TRBD1 or TRBD2 may be the D gene (5 bases each). V was shortened by 9 bases and J by 2 bases, with 16 bases between the two germline ends. The germline V gene has CDR1 SEHNR and CDR2 FQNEAQ (reference sequence). The CDR3 is 15 residues long. The CDR3 protein is CASRLRGQNTGELFY. Written as DNA, the CDR3 is TGTGCCAGTAGGCTCCGGGGCCAAAACACCGGGGAGCTGTTTTAT.

The chain employs TRBV25-1 and TRBJ1-1, with no clear D. The CDR3 contains 14 residues. V was shortened by 6 bases and J by 5 bases, with 16 bases between the two germline ends. Per germline, CDR1 MGHDK and CDR2 SYGVNS. The CDR3 sequence: CASSPPRSFTEAFF. CDR3 sequence (DNA): TGTGCCAGCAGCCCCCCCCGTAGTTTTACTGAAGCTTTCTTT.

The rearrangement uses TRBV25-1 and TRBJ2-5; D assignment may be TRBD1 or TRBD2 (5 bases each). Trimming cost V 3 bases and J 5 bases, with 10 bases left between them. The CDR3 extends over 13 amino acids. The germline V gene encodes CDR1 MGHDK and CDR2 SYGVNS. The CDR3 loop is CASSEDWGETQYF. CDR3 sequence (DNA): TGTGCCAGCAGTGAGGACTGGGGGGAGACCCAGTACTTC. The full variable domain, its missing parts supplied by reference TRBV25-1 and TRBJ2-5, is EADIYQTPRYLVIGTGKKITLECSQTMGHDKMYWYQQDPGMELHLIHYSYGVNSTEKGDLSSESTVSRIRTEHFPLTLESARPSHTSQYLCASSEDWGETQYFGPGTRLLVL.

This clonotype was counted between two and nine times. The chain has TRBV2 and TRBJ2-3; tentative D call: TRBD2 (5 bases). Germline CDR1 and CDR2: SNHLY and FYNNEI. The CDR3 contains 12 residues. Trimming left V 7 bases short and J 7 bases short, with 12 bases between. CDR3 region: CASNTLENTQYF. Written as DNA, the CDR3 is TGTGCCAGCAACACACTAGAAAATACGCAGTATTTT.

In DNA form, the CDR3 reads TGTGCCAGCAGCGAGAGAAGTTATTACGAGCAGTACTTC. The encoded protein is CASSERSYYEQYF. The rearrangement links TRBV14 to TRBJ2-7, with D unclear. This CDR3 has 13 amino acids. Per the germline V gene, CDR1 is SGHDN and CDR2 is FVKESK. Deletions cut 5 bases from V and 4 bases from J, with 12 bases between.

The chain uses TRBV6-4 and TRBJ2-2; TRBD2 agrees at 7 bases. The V gene's germline CDR1 is MRHNA and CDR2 SNTAGT. The V gene end was trimmed by 8 bases and the J gene end by 2 bases; junction bases not matched to a gene: 5. The CDR3 runs to 14 residues. CDR3 in DNA: TGTGCCAGCCGGGGGAGGGCCAACACCGGGGAGCTGTTTTTT. Residues: CASRGRANTGELFF.

V usage is TRBV2 and J usage is TRBJ2-7; TRBD1 is a possible D gene (6 bases). The CDR3 sequence is 15 residues long. V dropped 5 bases and J dropped 3 bases, with 17 bases sitting between them. From germline, CDR1 is SNHLY and CDR2 FYNNEI. The CDR3 here is CASSLLGQPIYEQYF. CDR3 bases: TGTGCCAGCAGTTTATTAGGACAGCCCATCTACGAGCAGTACTTC.

The rearrangement uses TRBV7-9 and TRBJ2-7, with 7 bases aligning to TRBD2. This CDR3 is 15 amino acids long. CDR1 is SEHNR, CDR2 FQNEAQ, per germline (reference sequence). The V and J ends lost 2 bases and 6 bases, in that order; junction bases with no gene match: 10. The CDR3 sequence is CASSLRLTGGSEQYF. In DNA, the CDR3 is TGTGCCAGCAGCTTAAGGTTAACGGGGGGATCCGAGCAGTACTTC.

The chain combines TRBV20-1 with TRBJ2-5; TRBD2 agrees at 7 bases. Germline V CDR1 and CDR2: DFQATT, SNEGSKA (reference sequence). The CDR3 has 14 amino acids. J gave up 9 bases and V 5 bases, and 15 bases lay outside the gene matches. CDR3 bases: TGCAGTGCTGGCCCACTAGCGCGGGGAAGCGCCCAGTACTTC. Its protein is CSAGPLARGSAQYF.

V usage is TRBV19 and J usage is TRBJ1-1; D unresolved. Germline-derived CDR1 and CDR2 are LNHDA and SQIVND (reference sequence). There are 14 residues in the CDR3. Trimming cost V 3 bases and J 4 bases, with 12 bases left between them. The DNA of the CDR3 is TGTGCCAGTAGTATTTCTAGACGAGGCACTGAAGCTTTCTTT. Residues: CASSISRRGTEAFF.

This chain uses TRBV20-1 with TRBJ1-4; D is perhaps TRBD1 (6 bases). The CDR3 spans 15 residues. V was clipped by 6 bases and J by 3 bases, with 17 bases between them. Germline V CDR1 and CDR2: DFQATT, SNEGSKA (reference sequence). The CDR3 sequence is CSAPPLGAANEKLFF. The CDR3 DNA reads as TGCAGTGCCCCGCCTCTGGGGGCGGCTAATGAAAAACTGTTTTTT.

The chain combines TRBV7-6 with TRBJ1-6; 9 bases are shared with TRBD1. The trim removed 5 bases at V and 7 bases at J, leaving 15 bases unmatched. Germline V CDR1 and CDR2: SGHVS, FNYEAQ. There are 18 residues in the CDR3. Here the CDR3 reads CASSAASGDREGNSPLHF. For the CDR3, the DNA is TGTGCCAGCAGCGCGGCCAGTGGGGACAGGGAGGGGAATTCACCCCTCCACTTT.

This clonotype has more than one count but fewer than ten. Sequence at one end of the junction differs from germline and may be a read error. CDR3 coding DNA: TGTGCCAGCAGTACCCTTAGCGGGGCCCAAGAGACCCAGTACTTC. It translates to CASSTLSGAQETQYF. J is TRBJ2-5 and V is TRBV24-1, with 8 bases that match TRBD2. The CDR3 runs 15 residues. Germline V lookup: CDR1 KGHDR, CDR2 SFDVKD.